The following is a T cell receptor beta chain sequence with its context. Its antigen target is currently unknown. It has no much larger one-base neighbor in the sample; base qualities were not kept. The data derive from a study of sequential checkpoint blockade in melanoma (dated by TCRdb to between 2018 and 2021). Notes on the research overall: Using 1:1 randomization, the trial assigned patients either to first-line nivolumab followed by ipilimumab (arm A) or to ipilimumab followed by nivolumab (arm B). Maintenance nivolumab came after both trial sequences.

In the paper's terms, the treatment or condition label means: randomized to nivolumab then ipilimumab (arm A) or the reverse (arm B). None of the trial patients had been given prior DNA-damaging chemotherapy. Thawed PBMCs were sorted on a FACS Aria II flow cytometer to isolate live CD3+CD8+ cells negative for CD19 and CD56. CheckMate 064, a randomized, open-label phase II trial of sequential checkpoint blockade, was the source of the samples, all of which came from patients with melanoma. Leukapheresis was used to collect peripheral blood mononuclear cells, which were then purified with Ficoll-Paque and frozen in human serum with about 10% DMSO. Immediately after sorting, the purity of the sorted blood CD3+CD8+ cells was confirmed to be >95%, and DNA was then extracted. TCRbeta CDR3 regions were immunosequenced from genomic DNA with the immunoSEQ Assay. Before high-throughput sequencing, the genomic DNA was amplified using bias-controlled multiplex PCR. The study's processing was this. To quantify the absolute abundance of each unique TCRbeta CDR3 region, the sequences were collapsed and filtered. Clonality, defined as 1 minus Pielou's evenness, was calculated using only productive rearrangements. A previously published method was used to identify clones with significantly greater frequencies in on-treatment samples than in baseline samples. The immuneACCESS repertoire file appears here via TCRdb, limited to in-frame rearrangements. These files lack a portion of the clones; in checked studies, under half of the deficit traces to unresolved V genes, and the cause of the others is not known. V and J calls and clone size are copied from that table; D and trimming were computed from the DNA. For this sample there are about 10,000 clones; about 75% appear just once. The leading ten clones occupy around 10% of the sample.

Overall results and qualifications from the work: The response-prediction model combining TCR metrics and mutation burden needs validation in larger, independent patient cohorts.

The clonotype originates from a human donor with melanoma. The sequenced sample was CD8+ T cells sorted from blood (inferred from file names), obtained from a patient given nivolumab and ipilimumab in sequence.

At the DNA level, the sequence is TGTGCCAGCAGCTTGACTCAGGGGGTTGAGGAGCAGTACTTC. It translates as CASSLTQGVEEQYF. Here the chain combines TRBV5-6 and TRBJ2-7, with TRBD1 identical over 7 junction bases. Unmatched junction bases come to 8, with V trimmed by 1 base and J by 7 bases. Including the terminal cysteine and phenylalanine, the CDR3 comprises 14 residues. Only CDR3 DNA is held: 42 bases, read in frame from base 1. CDR1 SGHDT and CDR2 YYEEEE are derived from the germline V gene.